The present T cell receptor beta chain was sequenced within a study of shared clonotypes between healthy human individuals. Study-wide results and limits: Generally, naive subsets (rather than memory subsets) showed larger estimated richness. Sampling covered blood only; tissue repertoires likely differ. Several donors held about 4.5% of naive CD4 clonotypes in common.

Germline V gives CDR1 LNHDA, CDR2 SQIVND (reference sequence). Trimming took 0 bases from V and 5 from J, leaving 10 bases between them. The CDR3 covers 15 residues. Naivety among CD8 cells was defined by CD45RO negativity and positive CCR7 selection, thereby excluding terminally differentiated effector memory CD45RA+ cells. The donors were all Caucasian adults (living in Nashville, Tennessee). This table comes from immunoSEQ multiplex PCR, and its TCRdb copy is limited to in-frame clones, with some not included. Counted here are about 2 million clones, about 95% occurring once; the ten biggest clones make up roughly 1%. As for this clone: Antigen specificity is unknown.

This TCR came from a man between 18 and 29 years old in good health. Material: naive CD8+ T cells sorted from blood. The chain carries TRBV19 and TRBJ2-2; D might be TRBD1 or TRBD2, each matching 5 bases. CDR3 bases: TGTGCCAGTAGTATAGAAAGGTGGGGGACCGGGGAGCTGTTTTTT. This codes for CASSIERWGTGELFF.